Below are 30 T cell receptor beta chains sequenced from a single sample in a study of cytomegalovirus exposure and HLA in healthy donors (dated by TCRdb to the late 2010s). The library relied on the immunoSEQ multiplex PCR assay. For the multiplex PCR, a mixture combining 60 forward primers for TCR Vbeta segments and 13 reverse primers for TCR Jbeta segments was used. TCRdb mirrors the immuneACCESS table, restricted to in-frame sequences. Some clones are absent from its copies; in checked studies, under half trace to an unresolved V gene, and the reason for the others is unknown. The sample table holds approximately 83,000 clones, of which around 84% were seen once. 2% to 2.5% of the sample is in the top ten clones. Sample: PBMCs. The receptors originated from a man between 18 and 29 years old in good health and CMV-seronegative.

The chain couples TRBV27 to TRBJ1-1, with D unclear. The CDR3 runs to 14 residues. Germline assignment: CDR1 MNHEY and CDR2 SMNVEV (reference sequence). Trimming left V 4 bases short and J 6 bases short, with 15 bases between. CDR3 sequence reads: CASSSQAGRAEAFF. For the CDR3, the DNA is TGTGCCAGCAGTTCCCAAGCTGGGAGGGCTGAAGCTTTCTTT.

This CDR3 reads CAWSVLKYGYTF. Here the CDR3 DNA reads TGTGCCTGGAGTGTACTAAAATATGGCTACACCTTC. The chain has TRBV30 and TRBJ1-2, with unresolved D. CDR1 and CDR2 from the germline V gene are GTSNPN and SVGIG (reference sequence). V lost 0 bases and J lost 5, with 7 bases in between. The CDR3 runs to 12 residues.

This clone came up a few times. The V gene is TRBV4-1, the J gene TRBJ1-6; D is perhaps TRBD1 (6 bases). The CDR3 runs 22 residues. Trimming took off 4 bases at V and 0 bases at J, with 28 bases between the two ends. Germline assignment: CDR1 MGHRA and CDR2 YSYEKL. The CDR3 nucleotides are TGCGCCAGCAGCCCCCGGGGACCTGGGACAAGTCTCTGGGACTCCTATAATTCACCCCTCCACTTT. It is translated as CASSPRGPGTSLWDSYNSPLHF.

Written as DNA, the CDR3 is TGCAGCGTTGAGGCGCAAGGGGCCGGCACTGAAGCTTTCTTT. Translating it yields CSVEAQGAGTEAFF. The chain has TRBV29-1 and TRBJ1-1; possibly TRBD1 for D (5 bases). The CDR3 spans 14 residues. CDR1 and CDR2 from the germline V gene are SQVTM and ANQGSEA. V dropped 3 bases and J dropped 4 bases, with 15 bases sitting between them.

The genes are TRBV5-8 and TRBJ2-7; D remains ambiguous. The CDR3 spans 14 residues. Germline-derived CDR1 and CDR2 are SGHTS and YDEGEE. V shed 4 bases and J shed 3 bases, with 14 bases lying between them. The CDR3: CASSPRQDYYEQYF. The CDR3 coding sequence is TGTGCCAGCAGCCCGAGGCAAGATTACTACGAGCAGTACTTC.

The rearrangement uses TRBV10-3 and TRBJ2-1; 12 positions agree with TRBD2. The J segment lost 8 bases and the V segment lost 4 bases, leaving 12 bases of the junction unmatched. Germline-derived CDR1 and CDR2 are ENHRY and SYGVKD. The CDR3 totals 17 residues. The CDR3 here is CAISGGGLAGELDEQFF. CDR3 nucleotides: TGTGCCATCAGTGGGGGGGGACTAGCGGGCGAACTCGATGAGCAGTTCTTC.

The J gene is TRBJ1-2, the V gene TRBV7-9; 10 nucleotides align to TRBD1. Germline trimming cut 3 bases from V and 3 bases from J; bases unmatched to any gene: 4. CDR3 size: 15 residues. Germline V gives CDR1 SEHNR, CDR2 FQNEAQ (reference sequence). The CDR3 here is CASSFDRGQDYGYTF. The CDR3 coding sequence is TGTGCCAGCAGCTTTGACAGGGGGCAGGACTATGGCTACACCTTC.

The V call is TRBV28, the J call TRBJ1-5, with a possible D match to TRBD1 (6 bases). V lost 4 bases to trimming and J lost 1 base, with 8 bases between them. Germline V gene data show CDR1 as MDHEN and CDR2 as SYDVKM. The CDR3 length is 14 residues. The CDR3 loop reads CASSSGQSNQPQHF. The CDR3 DNA sequence: TGTGCCAGCAGTTCCGGACAGAGCAATCAGCCCCAGCATTTT.

The rearrangement links TRBV5-4 to TRBJ1-6; D is ambiguous. Germline lookup yields CDR1 SGHNT and CDR2 YYREEE (reference sequence). V lost 0 bases to trimming and J lost 6 bases, with 10 bases between them. CDR3 size: 15 residues. The CDR3 is CASSLGQRRNSPLHF. The CDR3 DNA is TGTGCCAGCAGCTTGGGGCAGCGCCGTAATTCACCCCTCCACTTT.

The rearrangement uses TRBV27 and TRBJ1-5; D possibly corresponds to TRBD1 (6 bases). There are 14 residues in the CDR3. V was cut by 2 bases and J by 7 bases, with 12 bases left in between. Per the germline V gene, CDR1 is MNHEY and CDR2 is SMNVEV (reference sequence). DNA of the CDR3: TGTGCCAGCAGTTTAACAGGGAATGGACAGCCCCAGCATTTT. This translates into CASSLTGNGQPQHF.

CDR3 DNA: TGTGCCAGCAGCGCTTCCTCGACAGGCGGTGGCTATGGCTACACCTTC. This translates into CASSASSTGGGYGYTF. The chain employs TRBV9 and TRBJ1-2; D perhaps matches TRBD1 (6 bases). Trimming pared 3 bases from V and 4 bases from J, leaving 19 bases between. The CDR3 is 16 amino acids. Germline values: CDR1 SGDLS, CDR2 YYNGEE.

The chain carries TRBV6-4 and TRBJ1-5; 10 nucleotides match TRBD1. The CDR3 consists of 16 residues. The trim removed 3 bases at V and 7 bases at J, leaving 9 bases unmatched. The germline V gene has CDR1 MRHNA and CDR2 SNTAGT. This CDR3 is CASSETGTGAGQPQHF. As DNA, the CDR3 is TGTGCCAGCAGTGAAACCGGGACAGGGGCTGGGCAGCCCCAGCATTTT.

The V and J genes are TRBV6-5 and TRBJ1-2; 9 bases match TRBD1. Looked up from germline, CDR1 is MNHEY and CDR2 is SVGAGI. The junction had 10 bases not matched to a gene; V was cut back by 6 bases and J by 8 bases. This CDR3 contains 14 residues. This chain's CDR3 is CASSRDRVQSGYTF. CDR3 nucleotide sequence: TGTGCCAGCAGCCGGGACAGGGTTCAATCAGGCTACACCTTC.

The chain combines TRBV7-2 with TRBJ2-7; D is uncertain. Germline V gene data show CDR1 as SGHTA and CDR2 as FQGNSA. V was shortened by 2 bases and J by 4 bases, with 6 bases between the two germline ends. CDR3 length: 12 residues. The chain's CDR3 is CASSLFPYEQYF. The CDR3 bases are TGTGCCAGCAGCTTATTCCCTTACGAGCAGTACTTC.

The gene calls are TRBV19 and TRBJ1-6; TRBD1 matches 7 bases. The CDR3 is 16 residues long. Losses at the gene ends were 1 base for V and 4 bases for J; bases not matched to a gene: 4. Germline CDR1 LNHDA, CDR2 SQIVND (reference sequence). In DNA form, the CDR3 reads TGTGCCAGTAGTATAGGTGGCAGGGGGTATAATTCACCCCTCCACTTT. Translating it yields CASSIGGRGYNSPLHF.

Points on this clone: The junction departs from the called germline gene at one end, perhaps through a read error. The rearrangement links TRBV7-7 to TRBJ1-3; D perhaps matches TRBD1 (5 bases). Germline-derived CDR1 and CDR2 are SSHAT and FNYEAQ (reference sequence). This CDR3 contains 16 residues. The CDR3 bases are TGTGCTAGCAGCCCATCACAGGAACGCTCTGGAAACACCATATATTTT. It specifies CASSPSQERSGNTIYF. The whole variable domain, filled in from reference TRBV7-7 and TRBJ1-3, reads GAGVSQSPRYKVTKRGQDVTLRCDPISSHATLYWYQQALGQGPEFLTYFNYEAQPDKSGLPSDRFSAERPEGSISTLTIQRTEQRDSAMYRCASSPSQERSGNTIYFGEGSWLTVV.

Comment on this clone: Other nucleotide sequences from this sample produce the same CDR3. The chain is built from TRBV5-1 and TRBJ2-5; 12 bases align to TRBD1. Looked up from germline, CDR1 is SGHRS and CDR2 is YFSETQ. This CDR3 is 15 amino acids long. V trimming: 3 bases; J trimming: 5 bases; junction bases outside the gene matches: 5. CDR3 sequence reads: CASSSGTGGQETQYF. The CDR3, as DNA: TGCGCCAGCAGCTCCGGGACAGGGGGCCAGGAGACCCAGTACTTC. Supplemented by reference TRBV5-1 and TRBJ2-5, the full variable domain reads KAGVTQTPRYLIKTRGQQVTLSCSPISGHRSVSWYQQTPGQGLQFLFEYFSETQRNKGNFPGRFSGRQFSNSRSEMNVSTLELGDSALYLCASSSGTGGQETQYFGPGTRLLVL.

This rearrangement joins TRBV7-7 to TRBJ1-3, with 9 bases identical to TRBD1. CDR1 is SSHAT, CDR2 FNYEAQ, per germline (reference sequence). Unmatched junction bases numbered 9, after V lost 4 bases and J lost 8 bases. The CDR3 covers 15 residues. This CDR3 reads CASSSGQGVPDTIYF. For the CDR3, the DNA is TGTGCCAGCAGCTCGGGACAGGGAGTTCCGGACACCATATATTTT.

The gene calls are TRBV7-9 and TRBJ2-5; 11 nucleotides align to TRBD2. Germline V gene sequence: CDR1 SEHNR, CDR2 FQNEAQ (reference sequence). The CDR3 spans 19 residues. The V gene end was trimmed by 1 base and the J gene end by 4 bases; junction bases not matched to a gene: 14. The CDR3 spells CASSLGRTPTSGEGETQYF. In nucleotides, the CDR3 is TGTGCCAGCAGCTTAGGGAGGACACCGACTAGCGGGGAGGGAGAGACCCAGTACTTC. The full variable domain, in which reference TRBV7-9 and TRBJ2-5 provide the parts outside the CDR3, is DTGVSQNPRHKITKRGQNVTFRCDPISEHNRLYWYRQTLGQGPEFLTYFQNEAQLEKSRLLSDRFSAERPKGSFSTLEIQRTEQGDSAMYLCASSLGRTPTSGEGETQYFGPGTRLLVL.

This chain connects TRBV7-9 to TRBJ1-1, with TRBD1 matching 10 bases. CDR1 and CDR2 (germline): SEHNR, FQNEAQ (reference sequence). V lost 4 bases and J lost 4; bases outside the gene matches: 9. CDR3 length equals 16 residues. The CDR3 region is CASSSRQGQGSTEAFF. The CDR3 DNA reads TGTGCCAGCAGCTCCAGGCAGGGACAGGGGAGCACTGAAGCTTTCTTT.

This clone showed up just a few times. This chain uses TRBV2 with TRBJ1-2, with D tentatively TRBD1 (5 bases). Between the trimmed V and J ends, which lost 4 bases and 2 bases, there was a span of 14 bases. The length of the CDR3 is 15 residues. From germline, CDR1 is SNHLY and CDR2 FYNNEI. CDR3 region: CASSGEAGKNYGYTF. As DNA, the CDR3 is TGTGCCAGCAGTGGGGAGGCAGGGAAGAACTATGGCTACACCTTC.

The chain couples TRBV2 to TRBJ2-1; 9 nucleotides line up with TRBD2. CDR3 length equals 12 residues. Germline assignment: CDR1 SNHLY and CDR2 FYNNEI. With V trimmed by 4 bases and J by 13 bases, 5 bases remained unmatched. The CDR3 coding sequence is TGTGCCAGCAGTGGTAGCGGGGGCGTCCAGTTCTTC. Its translation: CASSGSGGVQFF.

This chain uses TRBV13 with TRBJ2-7; D is unclear. The CDR3 sequence is 13 residues long. V dropped 9 bases and J dropped 3 bases, with 15 bases sitting between them. The germline V gene has CDR1 PRHDT and CDR2 FYEKMQ (reference sequence). The CDR3 region has the DNA TGTGCCAGTTCCCTACAGAGAGTCTACGAGCAGTACTTC. Protein: CASSLQRVYEQYF. Supplemented by reference TRBV13 and TRBJ2-7, the full variable domain reads AAGVIQSPRHLIKEKRETATLKCYPIPRHDTVYWYQQGPGQDPQFLISFYEKMQSDKGSIPDRFSAQQFSDYHSELNMSSLELGDSALYFCASSLQRVYEQYFGPGTRLTVT.

The chain links TRBV2 to TRBJ2-3, with 8 bases lining up with TRBD2. J lost 2 bases, V lost 8 bases, and 6 bases had no gene match. In germline, CDR1 is SNHLY, CDR2 FYNNEI. The CDR3 contains 14 residues. CDR3 DNA: TGTGCCAGCCTCCAGCGGGAGACCACAGATACGCAGTATTTT. Translated: CASLQRETTDTQYF.

The chain recombines TRBV19 with TRBJ1-1; D unclear. Germline CDR1 LNHDA, CDR2 SQIVND (reference sequence). The CDR3 runs to 13 residues. Trimming left V 6 bases short and J 6 bases short, with 14 bases between. In DNA form, the CDR3 reads TGTGCCAGTAGCATTATTTTCCCAGCTGAAGCTTTCTTT. Its protein product is CASSIIFPAEAFF.

The chain recombines TRBV9 with TRBJ1-5, with TRBD1 identical over 7 bases. Germline V gene sequence: CDR1 SGDLS, CDR2 YYNGEE. V lost 0 bases to trimming and J lost 5 bases; unmatched junction nucleotides: 5. The CDR3 runs to 15 residues. The CDR3 is CASSVGGGEDQPQHF. CDR3 sequence (DNA): TGTGCCAGCAGCGTAGGAGGGGGCGAGGATCAGCCCCAGCATTTT.

The chain carries TRBV7-9 and TRBJ2-3, with D tentatively TRBD2 (5 bases). V was cut by 7 bases and J by 2 bases, with 19 bases left in between. There are 16 residues in the CDR3. Germline V CDR1 and CDR2: SEHNR, FQNEAQ (reference sequence). The CDR3 coding sequence is TGTGCCAGCACCTTCTTAGGGAACGGACTCACAGATACGCAGTATTTT. This encodes CASTFLGNGLTDTQYF.

The chain joins TRBV7-9 to TRBJ1-2; 7 bases are shared with TRBD1. CDR3 size: 16 residues. Germline V gene lookup returns CDR1 SEHNR and CDR2 FQNEAQ (reference sequence). V lost 5 bases and J lost 4; bases outside the gene matches: 13. The CDR3 DNA reads as TGTGCCAGCAGCCCAGATTCGACAGGGCGGACCTATGGCTACACCTTC. Its translation: CASSPDSTGRTYGYTF.

The chain uses TRBV9 and TRBJ2-7, with 7 bases fitting TRBD2. Germline V gene sequence: CDR1 SGDLS, CDR2 YYNGEE. The V gene end was trimmed by 4 bases and the J gene end by 5 bases; junction bases not matched to a gene: 12. The CDR3 consists of 15 residues. CDR3 bases: TGTGCCAGCAGCAGGACCGCACGGGGGGTGGACGAGCAGTACTTC. It translates to CASSRTARGVDEQYF.

This sequence joins TRBV15 and TRBJ2-3; D remains unclear. The CDR3 contains 14 residues. Trimming removed 4 bases from V and 2 bases from J, with 10 bases in between. The germline CDR1 and CDR2 sequences are LNHNV and YYDKDF (reference sequence). This CDR3 is CATSIPRNTDTQYF. In DNA form, the CDR3 reads TGTGCCACCAGCATTCCCAGAAACACAGATACGCAGTATTTT.